Below are 6 T cell receptor beta chains sequenced from a single sample in a study of cytomegalovirus exposure and HLA in healthy donors. Assay used: immunoSEQ multiplex PCR; TCRdb lists only in-frame clones, some missing. The profile shows more than 250,000 clones, 75% to 90% of them singletons. Input material: PBMCs. Receptors originate from a woman in her twenties or thirties in good health and CMV-seropositive.

The chain is built from TRBV5-1 and TRBJ1-2; 8 nucleotides align to TRBD1. The CDR3 spans 14 residues. Germline CDR1 and CDR2: SGHRS and YFSETQ. V lost 4 bases to trimming and J lost 0 bases; unmatched junction nucleotides: 2. The CDR3 nucleotides read TGCGCCAGCAGCGAGACAGGGGCTAACTATGGCTACACCTTC. Amino acid sequence: CASSETGANYGYTF.

This chain joins TRBV4-2 and TRBJ1-1; tentatively, D is TRBD1 (5 bases). The CDR3 totals 12 residues. Trimming stripped 2 bases from V and 10 bases from J, with 11 bases between. Looked up from germline, CDR1 is LGHNA and CDR2 is YNFKEQ. The CDR3 DNA follows: TGTGCCAGCAGCCAAAATCTGGGGGTAGCTTTCTTT. As protein: CASSQNLGVAFF.

This chain connects TRBV7-8 to TRBJ2-7, with no clear D. The CDR3 runs 11 residues. The V end was cut by 2 bases, the J end by 7 bases, with 6 bases between. In germline, CDR1 is SGHVS, CDR2 FQNEAQ. The CDR3 protein is CASSLMWEQYF. The CDR3 DNA sequence: TGTGCCAGCAGCTTAATGTGGGAGCAGTACTTC.

In the case of this clone: At the DNA level, this CDR3 is encoded by other sequences in the same sample as well. The chain couples TRBV28 to TRBJ2-7; D gene uncertain. CDR3 size: 12 residues. Trimming pared 2 bases from V and 3 bases from J, leaving 5 bases between. From germline, CDR1 is MDHEN and CDR2 SYDVKM. CDR3 sequence reads: CASSLVFYEQYF. The CDR3 nucleotides read TGTGCCAGCAGTTTAGTATTCTACGAGCAGTACTTC.

CDR3 nucleotide sequence: TGTGCCAGCACGGGGTCCACCGGGGAGCTGTTTTTT. Residues: CASTGSTGELFF. V and J are TRBV6-5 and TRBJ2-2; the D gene is possibly TRBD2 (5 bases). This CDR3 is built from 12 residues. The V gene's germline CDR1 is MNHEY and CDR2 SVGAGI. V lost 7 bases, J lost 4 bases, and 7 bases lay in between.

The chain employs TRBV7-7 and TRBJ2-7; no firm D call. Trimming pared 5 bases from V and 3 bases from J, leaving 11 bases between. The CDR3 is made up of 13 amino acids. Germline CDR1 is SSHAT and CDR2 is FNYEAQ (reference sequence). CDR3 in DNA: TGTGCCAGCAGCCTCACACGGAGCTACGAGCAGTACTTC. This codes for CASSLTRSYEQYF.